Below, 9 T cell receptor beta chains from the same sample are listed, as sequenced in a study of T cells after yellow fever vaccination. From the 5' RACE reads, TCRdb called clonotypes with MiXCR, one entry per CDR3 protein. The data show over 110,000 distinct CDR3 sequences, with 7.7% seen just once and under 0.85% held by the top ten. The source material was CD4+ T cells sorted from PBMCs, sampled 5 days after the yellow fever booster vaccination. Every receptor here comes from a man aged 25-40 years who received the YFV17D yellow fever vaccine.

There are many counts of this clonotype. The chain has TRBV7-2 and TRBJ2-1, with no clear D. The germline V gene has CDR1 SGHTA and CDR2 FQGNSA. The CDR3 extends over 14 amino acids. The V end was cut by 3 bases, the J end by 7 bases, with 13 bases between. This chain's CDR3 is CASSLLDFLNEQFF. The DNA of the CDR3 is TGTGCCAGCAGCTTGCTTGATTTCTTGAATGAGCAGTTCTTC.

The sample holds many counts of this clonotype. The V gene is TRBV7-9, the J gene TRBJ2-5; D could derive from TRBD1 or TRBD2 (5 bases each). Germline V gene lookup returns CDR1 SEHNR and CDR2 FQNEAQ (reference sequence). CDR3 length equals 14 residues. Trimming removed 3 bases at V and 5 bases at J, with 13 bases between. The CDR3 sequence is CASSFVGTRETQYF. The CDR3 nucleotides read TGTGCCAGCAGCTTTGTAGGGACCCGGGAGACCCAGTACTTC.

This clonotype was seen at least ten times. V and J are TRBV28 and TRBJ2-1; 8 nucleotides agree with TRBD1. The CDR3 is made up of 19 amino acids. CDR1 and CDR2 from the germline V gene are MDHEN and SYDVKM. V trimming: 4 bases; J trimming: 0 bases; junction bases outside the gene matches: 14. Written as DNA, the CDR3 is TGTGCCAGCAGTTCAGTTAGGCCGGACAGGGACGTCTCCTACAATGAGCAGTTCTTC. Its translation: CASSSVRPDRDVSYNEQFF.

Ten or more counts support this clonotype. The chain combines TRBV12-3 or TRBV12-4 with TRBJ1-5; D unclear. V gave up 2 bases and J gave up 4 bases, with 12 bases separating them. This CDR3 has 15 amino acids. The CDR3 is CASSLNPDPNQPQHF. Here the CDR3 DNA reads TGTGCCAGCAGTTTAAACCCGGACCCTAATCAGCCCCAGCATTTT.

This clonotype came up many times. The chain combines TRBV4-3 with TRBJ2-2; 12 bases fit TRBD2. Trimming at V came to 2 bases and at J to 6 bases, leaving 25 bases not matched to a gene. Looked up from germline, CDR1 is LGHNA and CDR2 is YSLEER. The CDR3 length is 23 residues. This CDR3 reads CASSQPPPSGLAGKVVRPGELFF. Here the CDR3 DNA reads TGCGCCAGCAGCCAACCCCCCCCATCAGGACTAGCGGGAAAGGTCGTGCGCCCCGGGGAGCTGTTTTTT.

This clonotype was found a few times. V usage is TRBV12-3 or TRBV12-4 and J usage is TRBJ2-3; tentatively, D is TRBD1 (5 bases). This CDR3 comprises 13 residues. V dropped 2 bases and J dropped 7 bases, with 10 bases sitting between them. DNA for the CDR3: TGTGCCAGCAGTTTACAGGGCCCCAATACGCAGTATTTT. This gives the protein CASSLQGPNTQYF.

This clonotype was observed many times. The rearrangement joins TRBV5-1 to TRBJ2-3; D uncertain. The CDR3 has 14 amino acids. The germline CDR1 and CDR2 sequences are SGHRS and YFSETQ. V lost 4 bases and J 4 bases, leaving 13 bases between the germline ends. This CDR3 reads CASSRVGFADTQYF. CDR3 nucleotide sequence: TGCGCCAGCAGCCGGGTGGGGTTCGCAGATACGCAGTATTTT.

This clonotype was observed many times. CDR3 bases: TGTGCCAGCAGCTTAGTGATCGACACTGAAGCTTTCTTT. Its protein product is CASSLVIDTEAFF. J is TRBJ1-1 and V is TRBV11-2; no clear D. This CDR3 region has 13 residues. Germline CDR1 is SGHAT and CDR2 is FQNNGV. The V end lost 1 base, the J end lost 3 bases, and 6 bases lay between the germline ends.

Notes on this clonotype: Possible read error: a much larger clone is one base away. The chain couples TRBV20-1 to TRBJ2-7; the match to TRBD2 covers 9 bases. V lost 1 base to trimming and J lost 1 base; unmatched junction nucleotides: 2. Germline CDR1 is DFQATT and CDR2 is SNEGSKA (reference sequence). The CDR3 totals 14 residues. This CDR3 is CSARVAGGSYEQYF. The CDR3 DNA follows: TGCAGTGCTAGAGTGGCGGGAGGGTCCTACGAGCAGTACTTC.